A single T cell receptor beta chain is shown here with its context. Its cognate antigen is unknown. The CDR3 contains 13 residues. Trimming shortened V by 4 bases and J by 2 bases, and 9 bases separated the two germline ends. From germline, CDR1 is SGHDN and CDR2 FVKESK. Only in-frame clones appear in the TCRdb table, and some are missing; sequencing was by immunoSEQ multiplex PCR. The sample yields 90,000 or so clones, over 80% seen once. This specimen belongs to a study of T cell responses to AZD1222 COVID-19 vaccine. Study-level information: Second-dose groups at about 4 or about 12 weeks were pooled.

Study-level results: Nearly half of spike-specific TCRs reportedly go after variant regions that carry no mutations. Only after the peak T cell response were repertoires sampled. The study found Spike-specific TCR breadth and depth rose after two AZD1222 doses.

This clonotype originated in an adult in good health. Sequences were derived from peripheral blood, sampled on day 0 of AZD1222 vaccination. The chain links TRBV14 to TRBJ2-7, with D unclear. The chain's CDR3 is CASSLDRTYEQYF. The DNA for the CDR3 is TGTGCCAGCAGCCTCGACCGGACCTACGAGCAGTACTTC.